A selection of T cell receptor beta chains follows, all from one sample in a study of somatic mutations in cytotoxic T cells in rheumatoid arthritis. The repertoire was sequenced with immunoSEQ multiplex PCR; TCRdb's copy has only in-frame clones and lacks some. In the table there are about 12,000 clones, approximately 80% of which are singletons. Sequencing was carried out using CD8+ T cells sorted from blood. These receptors all stem from a man aged 50-59 years in good health. The conserved cysteine and the conserved F or W are not part of the CDR3 here.

J gene: TRBJ1-6
V gene: TRBV4-3
CDR3 protein: ASSQQTDSPLH

J gene: TRBJ2-1
V gene: TRBV2
CDR3 protein: AGKTSGGWPAQELYNEQF

J gene: TRBJ2-4
V gene: TRBV4-3
CDR3 protein: ASSQRLAKNIQY

J gene: TRBJ2-2
V gene: TRBV5-1
CDR3 protein: ASSLTGGPFGELF

J gene: TRBJ1-5
V gene: TRBV6-5
CDR3 protein: ASRDTGGNQPQH

J gene: TRBJ2-7
V gene: TRBV30
CDR3 protein: AWADSYEQY

J gene: TRBJ2-3
V gene: TRBV6-1
CDR3 protein: ASSEASGTPDTQY

J gene: TRBJ2-6
V gene: TRBV9
CDR3 protein: ASSVIAGGTGANVLT

J gene: TRBJ2-1
V gene: TRBV4-1
CDR3 protein: ASSSQAGNNEQF

J gene: TRBJ1-1
V gene: TRBV7-9
CDR3 protein: ASSSTGGNTEAF

J gene: TRBJ2-2
V gene: TRBV7-9
CDR3 protein: ASSSTGGSTTGTGELF

J gene: TRBJ2-1
V gene: TRBV9
CDR3 protein: ASSSSTGTSGRADEQF

J gene: TRBJ2-1
V gene: TRBV7-6
CDR3 protein: ASSLGGQGFNEQF

J gene: TRBJ1-1
V gene: TRBV4-3
CDR3 protein: ASSQVQGNTEAF

J gene: TRBJ2-2
V gene: TRBV5-1
CDR3 protein: ASSVGTQQF

J gene: TRBJ1-5
V gene: TRBV6-1
CDR3 protein: ASSDLLNQPQH

J gene: TRBJ2-7
V gene: TRBV19
CDR3 protein: ATKAGGRYEQY

J gene: TRBJ1-1
V gene: TRBV10-2
CDR3 protein: ASSESQGFTEAF

J gene: TRBJ1-1
V gene: TRBV6-6
CDR3 protein: ASSPIQRNMNTEAF

J gene: TRBJ2-2
V gene: TRBV27
CDR3 protein: ASSWGPTGELF

J gene: TRBJ1-1
V gene: TRBV5-1
CDR3 protein: ASRVVLWNTEAF

J gene: TRBJ2-1
V gene: TRBV2
CDR3 protein: ASSGPGNEQF

J gene: TRBJ1-2
V gene: TRBV6-5
CDR3 protein: ASSYLPAGRDNGYT

J gene: TRBJ1-1
V gene: TRBV4-1
CDR3 protein: ASSQSQGSGTEAF

J gene: TRBJ1-2
V gene: TRBV7-9
CDR3 protein: ASSLTTDNYGYT

J gene: TRBJ2-1
V gene: TRBV19
CDR3 protein: ASGPFGGQVYNEQF

J gene: TRBJ2-1
V gene: TRBV7-3
CDR3 protein: ASSRTSGLVYNEQF

J gene: TRBJ1-3
V gene: TRBV25-1
CDR3 protein: ASSEKGSYSGNTIY

J gene: TRBJ1-1
V gene: TRBV27
CDR3 protein: ASSLGHPEGNTEAF

J gene: TRBJ2-5
V gene: TRBV4-1
CDR3 protein: ASSPRTGLMETQY

J gene: TRBJ2-7
V gene: TRBV11-2
CDR3 protein: ASSSPGISLNYEQY

J gene: TRBJ2-7
V gene: TRBV6-5
CDR3 protein: ASSYSTPGFSYEQY

J gene: TRBJ2-7
V gene: TRBV7-8
CDR3 protein: ASSQYTGTGGYEQY

J gene: TRBJ2-6
V gene: TRBV19
CDR3 protein: ASSALGGLLSGANVLT

J gene: TRBJ2-1
V gene: TRBV30
CDR3 protein: AWAPGLASYNEQF

J gene: TRBJ1-2
V gene: TRBV20-1
CDR3 protein: SVGYGYT